The T cell receptor beta chain under discussion was sequenced for a study of shared clonotypes between healthy human individuals. The assay used deep level. Produced via immunoSEQ multiplex PCR; TCRdb's table is partial and in-frame only. The repertoire holds over 2,000,000 clones, with about 93% as singletons. Terminally differentiated effector memory CD45RA+ cells were excluded from the naive CD8 cells, which were CD45RO-negative and positively selected for CCR7. Details on this clone: Its antigen is unidentified.

V dropped 4 bases and J dropped 0 bases, with 10 bases sitting between them. CDR1 SGHDN and CDR2 FVKESK come from the germline V gene. This CDR3 is 15 amino acids long. General study findings and limits: For naive CD4 cells, 4.5% to 6.5% of clonotypes were shared across a few donors. In contrast to clonotypes shared by all four donors, non-shared clonotypes had lower generation probabilities.

Sequencing was carried out using naive CD8+ T cells from PBMCs. This chain links TRBV14 with TRBJ2-1, with D unresolved. This TCR derives from a man between 18 and 35 years old in good health. Some clones in this sample may be carry-over from other donors' samples. The CDR3 here is CASSPIRSSYNEQFF. CDR3 sequence (DNA): TGTGCCAGCAGCCCAATTAGAAGCTCCTACAATGAGCAGTTCTTC.